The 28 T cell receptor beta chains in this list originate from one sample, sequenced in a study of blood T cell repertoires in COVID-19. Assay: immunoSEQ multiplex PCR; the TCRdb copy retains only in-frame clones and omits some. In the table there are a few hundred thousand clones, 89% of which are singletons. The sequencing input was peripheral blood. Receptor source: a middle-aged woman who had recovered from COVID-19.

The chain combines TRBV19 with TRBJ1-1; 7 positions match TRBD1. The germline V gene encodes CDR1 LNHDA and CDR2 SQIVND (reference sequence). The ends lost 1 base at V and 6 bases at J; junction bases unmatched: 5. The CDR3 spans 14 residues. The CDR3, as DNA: TGTGCCAGTAGTATAGGTGACAGGGTCGCTGAAGCTTTCTTT. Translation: CASSIGDRVAEAFF.

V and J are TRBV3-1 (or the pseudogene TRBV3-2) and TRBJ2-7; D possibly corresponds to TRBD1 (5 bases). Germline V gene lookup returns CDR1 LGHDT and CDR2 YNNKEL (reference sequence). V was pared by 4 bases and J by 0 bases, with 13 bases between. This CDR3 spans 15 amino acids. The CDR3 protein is CASSLVADSSYEQYF. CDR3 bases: TGTGCCAGCAGCCTCGTGGCCGACAGCTCCTACGAGCAGTACTTC.

CDR3 nucleotides: TGTGCCAGCAGCTTAATTAGGACTCGGGAGACCCAGTACTTC. Translating it yields CASSLIRTRETQYF. V usage is TRBV7-8 and J usage is TRBJ2-5; D possibly corresponds to TRBD2 (5 bases). The V gene's germline CDR1 is SGHVS and CDR2 FQNEAQ. The germline V and J ends were trimmed by 2 bases and 5 bases, with 12 bases remaining between them. This CDR3 has 14 residues.

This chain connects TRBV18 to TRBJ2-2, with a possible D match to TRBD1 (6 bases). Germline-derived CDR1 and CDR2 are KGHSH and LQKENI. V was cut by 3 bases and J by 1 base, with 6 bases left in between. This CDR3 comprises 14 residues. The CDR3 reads CASSPGQNTGELFF. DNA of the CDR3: TGTGCCAGCTCACCGGGACAGAACACCGGGGAGCTGTTTTTT.

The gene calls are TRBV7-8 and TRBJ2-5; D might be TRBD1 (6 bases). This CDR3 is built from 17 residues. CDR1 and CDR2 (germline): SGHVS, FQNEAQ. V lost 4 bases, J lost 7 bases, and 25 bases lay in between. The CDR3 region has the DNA TGTGCCAGCAGCTCGAGCCGGGACAACCTTAACCGGGGGACCCAGTACTTC. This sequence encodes CASSSSRDNLNRGTQYF.

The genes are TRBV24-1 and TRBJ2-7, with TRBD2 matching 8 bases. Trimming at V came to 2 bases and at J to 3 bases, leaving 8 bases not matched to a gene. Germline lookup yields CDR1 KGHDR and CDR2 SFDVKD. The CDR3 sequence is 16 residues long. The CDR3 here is CATSDSPGTSLYEQYF. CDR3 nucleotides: TGTGCCACCAGTGATTCCCCGGGGACTAGTCTCTACGAGCAGTACTTC.

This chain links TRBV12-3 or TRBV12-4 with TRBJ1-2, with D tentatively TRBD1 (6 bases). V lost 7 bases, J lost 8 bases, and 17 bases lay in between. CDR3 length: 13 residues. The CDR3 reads CASIFQGTEGYTF. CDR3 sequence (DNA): TGTGCCAGCATTTTCCAGGGGACGGAGGGCTACACCTTC.

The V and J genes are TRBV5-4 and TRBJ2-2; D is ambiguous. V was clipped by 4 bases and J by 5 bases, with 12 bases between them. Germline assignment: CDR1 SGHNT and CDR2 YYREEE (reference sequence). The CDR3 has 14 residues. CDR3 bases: TGTGCCAGCAGCCCCGATTGGCGGACCGGGGAGCTGTTTTTT. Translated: CASSPDWRTGELFF.

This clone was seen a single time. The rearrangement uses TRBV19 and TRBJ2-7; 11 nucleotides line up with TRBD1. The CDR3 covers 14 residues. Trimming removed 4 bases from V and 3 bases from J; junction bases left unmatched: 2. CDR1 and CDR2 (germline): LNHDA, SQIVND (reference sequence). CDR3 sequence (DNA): TGTGCCAGTAGTAGGACAGGGGGCGACTACGAGCAGTACTTC. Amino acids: CASSRTGGDYEQYF.

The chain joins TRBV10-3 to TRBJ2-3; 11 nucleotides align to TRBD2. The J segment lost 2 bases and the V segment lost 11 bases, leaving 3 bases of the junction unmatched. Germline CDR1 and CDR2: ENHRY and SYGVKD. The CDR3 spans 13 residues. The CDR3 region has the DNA TGTGCCGCGACTAGCGGGGACACAGATACGCAGTATTTT. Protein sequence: CAATSGDTDTQYF.

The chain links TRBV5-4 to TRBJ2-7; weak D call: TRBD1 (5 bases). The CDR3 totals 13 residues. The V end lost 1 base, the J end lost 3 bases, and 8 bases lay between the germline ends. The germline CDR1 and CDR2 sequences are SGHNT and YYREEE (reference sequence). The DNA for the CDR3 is TGTGCCAGCAGCTTGTTTCAGGGCTACGAGCAGTACTTC. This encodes CASSLFQGYEQYF.

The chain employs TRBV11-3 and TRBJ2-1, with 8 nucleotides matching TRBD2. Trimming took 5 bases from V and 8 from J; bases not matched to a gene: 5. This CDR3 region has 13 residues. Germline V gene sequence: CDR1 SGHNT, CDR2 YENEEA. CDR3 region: CASSPGGGYEQFF. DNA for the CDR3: TGTGCCAGCAGCCCCGGGGGGGGTTATGAGCAGTTCTTC.

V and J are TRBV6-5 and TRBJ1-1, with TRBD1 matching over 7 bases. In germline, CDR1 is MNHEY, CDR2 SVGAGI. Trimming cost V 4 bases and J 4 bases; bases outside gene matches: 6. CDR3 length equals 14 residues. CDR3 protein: CASSSRQGFTEAFF. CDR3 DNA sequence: TGTGCCAGCAGTTCCCGACAGGGTTTCACTGAAGCTTTCTTT.

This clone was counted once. CDR3 DNA: TGTGCCAGCGGGGGGACTACTAGACTGTTTTTT. Encoded protein: CASGGTTRLFF. This sequence joins TRBV12-3 or TRBV12-4 and TRBJ1-4, with a tentative D call TRBD1 (5 bases). The CDR3 contains 11 residues. The germline V and J ends were trimmed by 8 bases and 13 bases, with 14 bases remaining between them.

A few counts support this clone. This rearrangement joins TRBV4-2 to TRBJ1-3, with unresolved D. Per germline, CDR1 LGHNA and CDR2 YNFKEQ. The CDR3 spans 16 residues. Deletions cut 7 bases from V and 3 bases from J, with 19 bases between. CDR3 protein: CASTDNRGLGGNTIYF. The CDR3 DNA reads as TGTGCCAGCACCGATAACCGGGGATTAGGTGGAAACACCATATATTTT.

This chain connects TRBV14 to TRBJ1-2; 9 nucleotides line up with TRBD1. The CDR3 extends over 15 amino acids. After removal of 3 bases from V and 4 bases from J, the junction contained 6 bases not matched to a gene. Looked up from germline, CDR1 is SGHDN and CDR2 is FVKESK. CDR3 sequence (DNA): TGTGCCAGCAGCCAGTCCCTGACAGGGGGCTATGGCTACACCTTC. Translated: CASSQSLTGGYGYTF.

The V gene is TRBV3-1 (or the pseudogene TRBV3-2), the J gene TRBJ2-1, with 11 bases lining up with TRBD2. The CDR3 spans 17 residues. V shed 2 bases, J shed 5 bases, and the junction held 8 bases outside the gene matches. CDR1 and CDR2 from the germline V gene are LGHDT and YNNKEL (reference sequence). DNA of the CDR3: TGTGCCAGCAGCCAACTTATAGCGGGAGGGCTCCACAATGAGCAGTTCTTC. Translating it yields CASSQLIAGGLHNEQFF.

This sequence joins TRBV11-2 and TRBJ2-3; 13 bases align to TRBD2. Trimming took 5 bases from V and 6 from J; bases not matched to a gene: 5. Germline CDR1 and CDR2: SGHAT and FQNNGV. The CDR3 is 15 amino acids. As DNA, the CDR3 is TGTGCCAGCAGCCCAACTAGCGGGAGGGCGGATACGCAGTATTTT. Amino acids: CASSPTSGRADTQYF.

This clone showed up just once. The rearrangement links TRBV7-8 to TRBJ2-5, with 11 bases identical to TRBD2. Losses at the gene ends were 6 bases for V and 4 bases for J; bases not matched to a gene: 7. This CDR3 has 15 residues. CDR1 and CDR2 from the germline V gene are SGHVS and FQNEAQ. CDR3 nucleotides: TGTGCCAGCAGGGAAGGGACTAGCGGAGGAGAGACCCAGTACTTC. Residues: CASREGTSGGETQYF.

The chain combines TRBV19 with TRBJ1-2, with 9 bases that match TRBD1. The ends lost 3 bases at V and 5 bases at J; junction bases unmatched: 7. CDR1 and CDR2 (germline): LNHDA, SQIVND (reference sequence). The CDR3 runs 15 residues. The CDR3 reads CASSIPQDRGYGYTF. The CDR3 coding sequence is TGTGCCAGTAGTATTCCTCAAGACAGGGGGTATGGCTACACCTTC.

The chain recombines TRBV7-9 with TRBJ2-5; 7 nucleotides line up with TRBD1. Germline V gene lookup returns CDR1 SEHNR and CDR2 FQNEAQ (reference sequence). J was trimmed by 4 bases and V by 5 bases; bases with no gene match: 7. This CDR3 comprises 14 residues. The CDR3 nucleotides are TGTGCCAGCAGCCCCTGGGACAGCCGAGAGACCCAGTACTTC. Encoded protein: CASSPWDSRETQYF.

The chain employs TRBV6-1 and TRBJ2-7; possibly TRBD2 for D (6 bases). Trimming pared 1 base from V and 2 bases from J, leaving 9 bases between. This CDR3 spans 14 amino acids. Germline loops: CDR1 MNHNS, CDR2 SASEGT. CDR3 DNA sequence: TGTGCCAGCAGTGAAGTGGCGGGAACCTACGAGCAGTACTTC. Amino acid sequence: CASSEVAGTYEQYF.

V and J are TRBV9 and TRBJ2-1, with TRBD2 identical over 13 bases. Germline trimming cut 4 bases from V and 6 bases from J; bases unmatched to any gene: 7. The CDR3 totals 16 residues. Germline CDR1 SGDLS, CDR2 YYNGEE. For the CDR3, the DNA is TGTGCCAGCAGCCCCCCACTAGCGGGAGGGCTCAATGAGCAGTTCTTC. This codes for CASSPPLAGGLNEQFF.

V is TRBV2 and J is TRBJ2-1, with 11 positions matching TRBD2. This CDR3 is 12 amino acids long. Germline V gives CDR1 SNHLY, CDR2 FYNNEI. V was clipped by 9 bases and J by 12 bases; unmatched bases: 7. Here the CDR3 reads CASKLAGVLQFF. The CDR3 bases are TGTGCCAGTAAACTAGCGGGAGTGTTGCAGTTCTTC.

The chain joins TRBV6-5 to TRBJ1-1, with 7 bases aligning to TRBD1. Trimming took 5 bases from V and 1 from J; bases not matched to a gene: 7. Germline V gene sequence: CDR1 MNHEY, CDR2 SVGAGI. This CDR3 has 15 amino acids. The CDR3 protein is CASSSRQGSNTEAFF. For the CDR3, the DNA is TGTGCCAGCAGTAGCAGACAGGGCTCGAACACTGAAGCTTTCTTT.

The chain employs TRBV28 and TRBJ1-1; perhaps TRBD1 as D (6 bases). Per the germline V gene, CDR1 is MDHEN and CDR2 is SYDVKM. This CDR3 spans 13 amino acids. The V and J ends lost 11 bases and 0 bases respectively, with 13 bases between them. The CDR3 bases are TGTGCCTCCCAGGGGACCATGAACACTGAAGCTTTCTTT. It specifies CASQGTMNTEAFF.

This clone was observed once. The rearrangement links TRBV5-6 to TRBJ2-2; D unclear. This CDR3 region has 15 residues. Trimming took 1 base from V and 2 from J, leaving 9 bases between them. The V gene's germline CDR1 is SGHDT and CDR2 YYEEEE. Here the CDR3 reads CASSLRQANTGELFF. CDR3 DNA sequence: TGTGCCAGCAGCTTGAGGCAGGCTAACACCGGGGAGCTGTTTTTT.

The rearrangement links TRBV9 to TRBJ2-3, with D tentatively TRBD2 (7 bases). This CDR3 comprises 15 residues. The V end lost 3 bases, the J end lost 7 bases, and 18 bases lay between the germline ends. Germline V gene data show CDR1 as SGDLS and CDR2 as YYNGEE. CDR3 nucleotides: TGTGCCAGCAGCGCCGAAGGGGGACTAATGAATACGCAGTATTTT. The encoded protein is CASSAEGGLMNTQYF. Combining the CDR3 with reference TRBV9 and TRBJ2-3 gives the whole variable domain DSGVTQTPKHLITATGQRVTLRCSPRSGDLSVYWYQQSLDQGLQFLIQYYNGEERAKGNILERFSAQQFPDLHSELNLSSLELGDSALYFCASSAEGGLMNTQYFGPGTRLTVL.